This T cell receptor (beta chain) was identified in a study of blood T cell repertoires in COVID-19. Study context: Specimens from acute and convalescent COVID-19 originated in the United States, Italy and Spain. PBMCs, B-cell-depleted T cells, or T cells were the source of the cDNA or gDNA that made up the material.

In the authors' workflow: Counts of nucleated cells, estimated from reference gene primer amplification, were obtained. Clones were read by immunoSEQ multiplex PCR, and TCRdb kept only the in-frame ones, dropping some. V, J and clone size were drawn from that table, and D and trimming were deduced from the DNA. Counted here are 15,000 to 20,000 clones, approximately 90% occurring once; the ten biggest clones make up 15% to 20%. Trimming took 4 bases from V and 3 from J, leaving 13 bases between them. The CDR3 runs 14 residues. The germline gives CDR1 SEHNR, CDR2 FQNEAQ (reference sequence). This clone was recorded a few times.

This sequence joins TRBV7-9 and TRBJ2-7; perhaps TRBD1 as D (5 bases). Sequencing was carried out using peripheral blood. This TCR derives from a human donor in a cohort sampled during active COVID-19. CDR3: CASSWSTAGYEQYF. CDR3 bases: TGTGCCAGCAGCTGGTCGACAGCTGGCTACGAGCAGTACTTC. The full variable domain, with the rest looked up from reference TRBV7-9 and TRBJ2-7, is DTGVSQNPRHKITKRGQNVTFRCDPISEHNRLYWYRQTLGQGPEFLTYFQNEAQLEKSRLLSDRFSAERPKGSFSTLEIQRTEQGDSAMYLCASSWSTAGYEQYFGPGTRLTVT.